This entry lists 7 T cell receptor beta chains sequenced from one sample in a study of neoadjuvant anti-PD-1 for oral cavity cancer. TCRdb's copy holds only in-frame clones and misses some; the assay was immunoSEQ multiplex PCR. This sample has 63,000 or so clones; roughly nine tenths occur once, and the top ten carry roughly 3%. Time point denoted: after neoadjuvant nivolumab, at surgical resection. The sample here was PBMCs, taken after nivolumab (anti-PD-1) treatment. The origin of the receptors is a person aged 35-80 years with oral cavity squamous cell carcinoma.

This sequence joins TRBV7-2 and TRBJ1-5, with D uncertain. There are 15 residues in the CDR3. V shed 5 bases and J shed 3 bases, with 14 bases lying between them. The germline gives CDR1 SGHTA, CDR2 FQGNSA. The CDR3 nucleotides read TGTGCCAGCAGCCCGAGGTTTGGGTCCAATCAGCCCCAGCATTTT. This gives the protein CASSPRFGSNQPQHF.

This clone was counted a single time. The chain recombines TRBV2 with TRBJ1-3; D gene unclear. CDR1 and CDR2 from the germline V gene are SNHLY and FYNNEI. Trimming took off 8 bases at V and 2 bases at J, with 10 bases between the two ends. CDR3 length equals 13 residues. This CDR3 is CASAGVTGNTIYF. The DNA of the CDR3 is TGTGCCAGCGCCGGGGTAACTGGAAACACCATATATTTT.

This CDR3 reads CASSRGTSGSYNEQFF. The CDR3 nucleotides are TGTGCCAGCAGCAGGGGGACTAGCGGTTCCTACAATGAGCAGTTCTTC. The V call is TRBV2, the J call TRBJ2-1, with 11 bases that match TRBD2. The CDR3 sequence is 16 residues long. Germline lookup yields CDR1 SNHLY and CDR2 FYNNEI. V lost 6 bases and J lost 1; bases outside the gene matches: 5.

The V and J genes are TRBV12-5 and TRBJ2-3; 12 nucleotides line up with TRBD2. The CDR3 spans 16 residues. Germline CDR1 reads LGHNT; CDR2 reads FRNRAP. The V gene end was trimmed by 6 bases and the J gene end by 1 base; junction bases not matched to a gene: 5. CDR3 DNA: TGTGCTAGTGGCCCCACTAGCGGGAGGTGCACAGATACGCAGTATTTT. Amino acid sequence: CASGPTSGRCTDTQYF.

The rearrangement joins TRBV6-1 to TRBJ1-1, with D maybe TRBD1 (5 bases). Trimming removed 6 bases from V and 1 base from J, with 12 bases in between. This CDR3 has 14 amino acids. Germline CDR1 and CDR2: MNHNS and SASEGT. DNA of the CDR3: TGTGCCAGCAGGAGGGACCGGGGGAACACTGAAGCTTTCTTT. Encoded protein: CASRRDRGNTEAFF.

This clone was seen only a few times. The chain employs TRBV30 and TRBJ2-1; TRBD2 aligns across 8 bases. V dropped 2 bases and J dropped 9; count of bases not matched to a gene: 3. The CDR3 totals 12 residues. From germline, CDR1 is GTSNPN and CDR2 SVGIG (reference sequence). CDR3 residues: CAWSRLAGEQFF. In DNA, the CDR3 is TGTGCCTGGAGTCGGCTAGCGGGTGAGCAGTTCTTC.

This clone was observed a few times. The J gene is TRBJ1-5, the V gene TRBV27; tentative D call: TRBD1 (5 bases). The length of the CDR3 is 15 residues. V lost 7 bases to trimming and J lost 0 bases, with 13 bases between them. Germline values: CDR1 MNHEY, CDR2 SMNVEV (reference sequence). The CDR3 nucleotides read TGTGCCAGCAAACTCGACAGTTTTAGCAATCAGCCCCAGCATTTT. Translation: CASKLDSFSNQPQHF.